This entry lists 28 T cell receptor beta chains sequenced from one sample in a study of prognosis after radiotherapy for stage I lung cancer. Two-round multiplex PCR on genomic DNA was the method by which TCR beta CDR3 was amplified. Round one of PCR was performed, and it used primers specific to each TRBV and TRBJ gene. TCRdb independently ran MiXCR on the multiplex PCR reads; one entry per CDR3 protein. The sample has fewer than 50,000 distinct CDR3 sequences; approximately 25% are singletons. The specimen comprised PBMCs, sampled before or after stereotactic body radiation therapy (not recorded which). The receptors were sampled from a donor over 45 with non-small cell lung cancer.

This clonotype was picked up many times. V usage is TRBV28 and J usage is TRBJ1-5; no clear D. Germline-derived CDR1 and CDR2 are MDHEN and SYDVKM. V was cut by 6 bases and J by 6 bases, with 6 bases left in between. The CDR3 length is 11 residues. CDR3 residues: CASSVGQPQHF. CDR3 nucleotides: TGTGCCAGCAGCGTCGGTCAGCCCCAGCATTTT.

The V gene is TRBV24-1, the J gene TRBJ2-1; unclear D gene. Trimming pared 7 bases from V and 1 base from J, leaving 7 bases between. There are 13 residues in the CDR3. Germline V gene data show CDR1 as KGHDR and CDR2 as SFDVKD. CDR3 bases: TGTGCCACCAGCAGGTGTTCCTACAATGAGCAGTTCTTC. The encoded protein is CATSRCSYNEQFF.

This clonotype was observed many times. J is TRBJ2-6 and V is TRBV6-1, with D possibly being TRBD1 or TRBD2 (5 bases each). CDR1 is MNHNS and CDR2 is SASEGT in the germline V gene. V shed 6 bases and J shed 2 bases, with 11 bases lying between them. The CDR3 totals 15 residues. This CDR3 is CASRDNGAGANVLTF. For the CDR3, the DNA is TGTGCCAGCAGGGACAACGGGGCTGGGGCCAACGTCCTGACTTTC.

With respect to this clonotype: This may come from a read error, since a much larger clone is one base off. This chain links TRBV11-3 with TRBJ2-5; no clear D gene. CDR3 length equals 13 residues. In germline, CDR1 is SGHNT, CDR2 YENEEA. This CDR3 is CAGSLGPRETQYF. DNA for the CDR3: TGTGCCGGCAGCTTAGGTCCTAGAGAGACCCAGTACTTC.

This clonotype was counted ten times or more. The V gene is TRBV20-1, the J gene TRBJ1-2; possible D gene TRBD1, 5 bases. Germline V gene sequence: CDR1 DFQATT, CDR2 SNEGSKA (reference sequence). The CDR3 contains 13 residues. V lost 6 bases and J lost 4, with 15 bases in between. The CDR3 DNA follows: TGCAGTGCCCTGAGACAGAGCACCTATGGCTACACCTTC. It yields the protein CSALRQSTYGYTF.

A remark on this clonotype: Compared with germline, one end of the junction differs, possibly owing to a read error. The chain links TRBV3-1 to TRBJ1-2; weak D call: TRBD1 (5 bases). This CDR3 is built from 14 residues. The germline V gene encodes CDR1 LGHDT and CDR2 YNNKEL (reference sequence). This CDR3 is CASGEMQRGDGYIF. In DNA form, the CDR3 reads TGTGCCAGCGGTGAAATGCAAAGAGGGGATGGCTACATCTTC.

This clonotype showed up many times. V and J are TRBV7-6 and TRBJ1-6; D may be TRBD1 (6 bases). This CDR3 is built from 13 residues. Germline V gives CDR1 SGHVS, CDR2 FNYEAQ. V was shortened by 5 bases and J by 9 bases, with 11 bases between the two germline ends. The DNA of the CDR3 is TGTGCCAGCAGCCCAGGGACAATTTCACCCCTCCACTTT. Encoded protein: CASSPGTISPLHF.

Ten or more counts support this clonotype. DNA of the CDR3: TGTGCCAGCAGCTTAAGAGCGGGAGTGGGCTACGAGCAGTACTTC. Protein product: CASSLRAGVGYEQYF. This chain connects TRBV3-1 to TRBJ2-7; 8 positions agree with TRBD2. V lost 5 bases, J lost 3 bases, and 9 bases stayed unmatched. Germline CDR1 reads LGHDT; CDR2 reads YNNKEL (reference sequence). This CDR3 region has 15 residues.

The J gene is TRBJ1-6, the V gene TRBV5-1; no clear D gene. Trimming cost V 7 bases and J 2 bases, with 10 bases left between them. Germline V gives CDR1 SGHRS, CDR2 YFSETQ. The CDR3 totals 14 residues. The CDR3 protein is CASLEIPYNSPLHF. CDR3 in DNA: TGCGCCAGCTTAGAAATCCCCTATAATTCACCCCTCCACTTT.

This clonotype was counted many times. The V and J genes are TRBV6-1 and TRBJ2-2, with TRBD2 matching 10 bases. The CDR3 loop spans 18 amino acids. In germline, CDR1 is MNHNS, CDR2 SASEGT. J lost 0 bases, V lost 2 bases, and 6 bases had no gene match. CDR3 in amino acids: CASSERWTSGTNTGELFF. The CDR3 bases are TGTGCCAGCAGTGAACGTTGGACTAGCGGAACGAACACCGGGGAGCTGTTTTTT.

This clonotype was seen ten or more times. The J gene is TRBJ2-3, the V gene TRBV5-4, with 11 bases lining up with TRBD2. With 4 bases clipped from V and 6 bases from J, the junction kept 7 bases outside the gene matches. CDR3 length: 15 amino acids. The germline gives CDR1 SGHNT, CDR2 YYREEE (reference sequence). The CDR3 is CASSVGLAVGDTQYF. In nucleotides, the CDR3 is TGTGCCAGCAGCGTGGGACTAGCGGTCGGCGATACGCAGTATTTT.

About this clonotype: This may stem from a read error, because a much larger clone lies one nucleotide away. The V and J genes are TRBV25-1 and TRBJ1-1; 7 bases align to TRBD1. V lost 0 bases to trimming and J lost 7 bases; unmatched junction nucleotides: 11. The CDR3 totals 16 residues. Germline V gene sequence: CDR1 MGHDK, CDR2 SYGVNS. The CDR3 here is CASSEYIDRAGHEAFF. The CDR3 coding sequence is TGTGCCAGCAGTGAATATATAGACAGGGCCGGCCATGAAGCTTTCTTT.

The sample holds many counts of this clonotype. The V gene is TRBV5-6, the J gene TRBJ1-1; perhaps TRBD1 as D (5 bases). The CDR3 has 11 residues. The V and J ends lost 1 base and 11 bases respectively, with 9 bases between them. Per germline, CDR1 SGHDT and CDR2 YYEEEE. The CDR3 region has the DNA TGTGCCAGCAGCTTGCAAGGGGACGCTTTCTTT. Encoded protein: CASSLQGDAFF.

Many counts were recorded for this clonotype. V is TRBV6-1 and J is TRBJ1-3; 7 bases align to TRBD1. Germline CDR1 and CDR2: MNHNS and SASEGT. V was pared by 4 bases and J by 0 bases, with 9 bases of the junction left unmatched. The CDR3 runs to 17 residues. In DNA form, the CDR3 reads TGTGCCAGCAGTGCGGCCGGGACAGCCGACTCTGGAAACACCATATATTTT. Translating gives CASSAAGTADSGNTIYF.

This clonotype appeared a single time. The chain uses TRBV20-1 and TRBJ2-1; D unresolved. Trimming left V 3 bases short and J 13 bases short, with 7 bases between. CDR1 DFQATT and CDR2 SNEGSKA come from the germline V gene (reference sequence). The CDR3 loop spans 9 amino acids. The CDR3 coding sequence is TGCAGTGCTAGTGGGCCCCAGTTCTTC. Translating gives CSASGPQFF.

This clonotype has at least ten counts. The chain joins TRBV5-1 to TRBJ2-1; 11 bases are a match to TRBD2. The CDR3 has 15 amino acids. V lost 4 bases and J lost 9; bases outside the gene matches: 9. CDR1 SGHRS and CDR2 YFSETQ come from the germline V gene. CDR3 bases: TGCGCCAGCAGCGCGGATAGCGGGAGGGTGGGTGAGCAGTTCTTC. Translating gives CASSADSGRVGEQFF.

This clonotype showed up many times. The chain has TRBV2 and TRBJ1-5, with D maybe TRBD1 (5 bases). Trimming cost V 6 bases and J 4 bases, with 13 bases left between them. This CDR3 region has 14 residues. Germline values: CDR1 SNHLY, CDR2 FYNNEI. CDR3 bases: TGTGCCAGCAGCTGGGGGGAGGGTAATCAGCCCCAGCATTTT. The encoded protein is CASSWGEGNQPQHF. The full variable domain, its missing parts supplied by reference TRBV2 and TRBJ1-5, is EPEVTQTPSHQVTQMGQEVILRCVPISNHLYFYWYRQILGQKVEFLVSFYNNEISEKSEIFDDQFSVERPDGSNFTLKIRSTKLEDSAMYFCASSWGEGNQPQHFGDGTRLSIL.

This clonotype has ten or more counts. The chain uses TRBV29-1 and TRBJ2-1, with D hard to call. Trimming removed 3 bases at V and 8 bases at J, with 8 bases between. There are 11 residues in the CDR3. Germline V CDR1 and CDR2: SQVTM, ANQGSEA. The CDR3 reads CSVDSWDEQFF. The CDR3 DNA reads TGCAGCGTTGATTCCTGGGATGAGCAGTTCTTC.

This clonotype was observed many times. The rearrangement uses TRBV30 and TRBJ1-5; D possibly corresponds to TRBD1 (6 bases). Germline CDR1 and CDR2: GTSNPN and SVGIG (reference sequence). Trimming shortened V by 5 bases and J by 5 bases, and 13 bases separated the two germline ends. The length of the CDR3 is 13 residues. CDR3 DNA: TGTGCCTGGGCGGGGGGGGCTTATCAGCCCCAGCATTTT. This gives the protein CAWAGGAYQPQHF.

This clonotype was recorded at least ten times. The J gene is TRBJ1-5, the V gene TRBV5-6; no clear D gene. Germline V gene data show CDR1 as SGHDT and CDR2 as YYEEEE. Trimming pared 3 bases from V and 7 bases from J, leaving 8 bases between. CDR3 length: 12 amino acids. The CDR3: CASSSLRQPQHF. The CDR3 DNA reads as TGTGCCAGCAGCTCACTTCGGCAGCCCCAGCATTTT.

This clonotype was found many times. This rearrangement joins TRBV3-1 to TRBJ1-4; the D is unclear. V lost 0 bases to trimming and J lost 5 bases, with 10 bases between them. There are 15 residues in the CDR3. Germline assignment: CDR1 LGHDT and CDR2 YNNKEL (reference sequence). CDR3: CASSQDPGSNEKLFF. Written as DNA, the CDR3 is TGTGCCAGCAGCCAAGACCCAGGCAGCAATGAAAAACTGTTTTTT.

Worth noting for this clonotype: A much larger clonotype is one base distant, so this may be a read error. The chain uses TRBV10-3 and TRBJ1-1, with a tentative D call TRBD1 (5 bases). Per germline, CDR1 ENHRY and CDR2 SYGVKD. The length of the CDR3 is 16 residues. The CDR3 region is CVISESIFQGNTEAFF. CDR3 bases: TGTGTCATCAGTGAGTCGATTTTTCAGGGGAACACTGAAGCTTTCTTT.

This clonotype was recorded many times. The chain employs TRBV28 and TRBJ2-3, with 12 positions matching TRBD2. V lost 8 bases and J lost 7; bases outside the gene matches: 7. In germline, CDR1 is MDHEN, CDR2 SYDVKM. The CDR3 contains 14 residues. CDR3 region: CASWASGGGNTQYF. Here the CDR3 DNA reads TGTGCCAGCTGGGCTAGCGGGGGGGGAAATACGCAGTATTTT.

The sample holds one count of this clonotype. Compared with germline, one end of the junction differs, possibly owing to a read error. The rearrangement joins TRBV27 to TRBJ2-2; 9 positions match TRBD1. Germline CDR1 MNHEY, CDR2 SMNVEV (reference sequence). The length of the CDR3 is 15 residues. The CDR3 loop is CASSLWTGASGELFF. CDR3 nucleotides: TGTGCCAGCAGTTTGTGGACAGGGGCCTCCGGTGAGCTGTTTTTT.

This clonotype occurred many times. The chain joins TRBV20-1 to TRBJ2-3; D gene uncertain. Germline loops: CDR1 DFQATT, CDR2 SNEGSKA (reference sequence). The CDR3 loop spans 13 amino acids. The V end lost 5 bases, the J end lost 3 bases, and 12 bases lay between the germline ends. The CDR3 sequence is CSAPALRTDTQYF. The CDR3 DNA follows: TGCAGTGCTCCAGCTTTAAGGACAGATACGCAGTATTTT.

This CDR3 reads CASRPGSRRSYNEQFF. The DNA of the CDR3 is TGTGCCAGCAGACCAGGGAGCAGGAGGTCCTACAATGAGCAGTTCTTC. The chain links TRBV6-4 to TRBJ2-1; D tentatively reads TRBD1 or TRBD2 (5 bases each). The CDR3 spans 16 residues. V dropped 6 bases and J dropped 1 base, with 16 bases sitting between them. The germline V gene has CDR1 MRHNA and CDR2 SNTAGT.

This clonotype was counted many times. This sequence joins TRBV5-6 and TRBJ1-2; D call uncertain. Germline V lookup: CDR1 SGHDT, CDR2 YYEEEE. The CDR3 runs 13 residues. Trimming left V 0 bases short and J 7 bases short, with 10 bases between. CDR3 sequence: CASSLVGGGGYTF. The CDR3 DNA sequence: TGTGCCAGCAGCTTGGTGGGTGGAGGTGGCTACACCTTC.

This clonotype was seen repeatedly, ten times or more. The chain carries TRBV3-1 and TRBJ2-3; 12 nucleotides agree with TRBD2. The V and J ends lost 1 base and 5 bases, in that order; junction bases with no gene match: 10. Germline loops: CDR1 LGHDT, CDR2 YNNKEL (reference sequence). The CDR3 runs to 18 residues. The CDR3 loop reads CASSQGLPLAGGQDTQYF. DNA for the CDR3: TGTGCCAGCAGCCAAGGTTTGCCCCTAGCGGGGGGGCAAGATACGCAGTATTTT.